The 23 T cell receptor beta chains given below trace back to one sample, sequenced in a study of T cells in Graves' hyperthyroidism and ophthalmopathy. The source material, RNA transcripts, was used to amplify TCR beta CDR3 regions. Initially, a first-round RT-PCR of the TCR CDR3 employed the HTBI primer set. TCRdb itself ran the multiplex PCR reads through MiXCR, one entry per CDR3 protein. The data show about 640,000 distinct CDR3 sequences, less than 25% seen once. Sequencing input: blood. Receptors originate from a man aged 25 to 40 with Graves' ophthalmopathy.

At least ten counts were recorded for this clonotype. The chain has TRBV6-2 or TRBV6-3 and TRBJ2-5; TRBD1 matches at 7 bases. The CDR3 extends over 15 amino acids. Germline V gene sequence: CDR1 MNHEY, CDR2 SVGEGT. V lost 5 bases to trimming and J lost 5 bases; unmatched junction nucleotides: 11. CDR3 protein: CASSTLGTASETQYF. CDR3 DNA sequence: TGTGCCAGCAGTACGCTCGGGACAGCTTCGGAGACCCAGTACTTC.

This clonotype occurred many times. The rearrangement links TRBV3-1 to TRBJ1-3, with D uncertain. V dropped 6 bases and J dropped 9 bases, with 9 bases sitting between them. The germline V gene encodes CDR1 LGHDT and CDR2 YNNKEL (reference sequence). CDR3 length equals 11 residues. This chain's CDR3 is CASSGRGTIYF. CDR3 DNA: TGTGCCAGCAGTGGAAGAGGCACCATATATTTT.

The rearrangement joins TRBV7-2 to TRBJ2-1, with TRBD2 identical over 14 bases. The CDR3 length is 14 residues. V gave up 1 base and J gave up 15 bases; unmatched junction bases: 5. Germline lookup yields CDR1 SGHTA and CDR2 FQGNSA. CDR3 DNA: TGTGCCAGCAGCTTAGTAGGGACTAGCGGGGGTGGGTTCTTC. Translating gives CASSLVGTSGGGFF.

In this sample, this clonotype turned up many times. The chain couples TRBV28 to TRBJ2-5; D might be TRBD2 (5 bases). Trimming cost V 2 bases and J 2 bases, with 6 bases left between them. Germline CDR1 and CDR2: MDHEN and SYDVKM. The CDR3 spans 13 residues. The CDR3 DNA reads as TGTGCCAGCAGTTTACGGGGACAAGAGACCCAGTACTTC. Translated: CASSLRGQETQYF.

This clonotype was observed a few times. The chain employs TRBV10-3 and TRBJ2-7, with 9 bases matching TRBD1. This CDR3 has 15 amino acids. Trimming cost V 2 bases and J 3 bases; bases outside gene matches: 5. Per germline, CDR1 ENHRY and CDR2 SYGVKD. CDR3 bases: TGTGCCATCAGTGAGCAACAGGGGGCGGGCTACGAGCAGTACTTC. Translation: CAISEQQGAGYEQYF.

In nucleotides, the CDR3 is TGTGCCAGCAGTTACTCGGGGGGATCCTCAGATACGCAGTATTTT. Translated: CASSYSGGSSDTQYF. This chain joins TRBV6-5 and TRBJ2-3; D may be TRBD2 (6 bases). This CDR3 is 15 amino acids long. V was trimmed by 0 bases and J by 4 bases, leaving 11 bases between them. The V gene's germline CDR1 is MNHEY and CDR2 SVGAGI.

This clonotype occurred a few times. The V gene is TRBV12-3 or TRBV12-4, the J gene TRBJ1-3; D is undetermined. The ends were cut back, 7 bases at V and 7 bases at J, with 14 bases in the middle. There are 13 residues in the CDR3. For the CDR3, the DNA is TGTGCCAGCACCACTAACCCGGGGAACACCATATATTTT. Protein product: CASTTNPGNTIYF.

On this clonotype: Just one base apart from a much larger clone, this may be a read error. The gene calls are TRBV28 and TRBJ2-1; D gene uncertain. CDR3 length: 14 amino acids. CDR1 MDHEN and CDR2 SYDVKM come from the germline V gene. The CDR3 nucleotides are TGTGCCAGCAGTCCCCATCCCTCCTACAGTGAGCAGTTCTTC. This codes for CASSPHPSYSEQFF.

The chain employs TRBV9 and TRBJ2-2; 7 bases line up with TRBD1. V lost 2 bases and J lost 0; bases outside the gene matches: 10. The CDR3 has 18 residues. Looked up from germline, CDR1 is SGDLS and CDR2 is YYNGEE. The CDR3 bases are TGTGCCAGCAGCGTCTCCGTAGGGGGCAGGGCGAACACCGGGGAGCTGTTTTTT. This gives the protein CASSVSVGGRANTGELFF.

The chain employs TRBV6-2 or TRBV6-3 and TRBJ1-1; 10 positions match TRBD1. The V gene's germline CDR1 is MNHEY and CDR2 SVGEGT. V lost 6 bases and J lost 0; bases outside the gene matches: 10. The CDR3 extends over 17 amino acids. The CDR3 sequence is CASRGDRGWTMNTEAFF. The CDR3 coding sequence is TGTGCCAGCAGAGGGGACAGGGGCTGGACCATGAACACTGAAGCTTTCTTT.

The chain links TRBV10-3 to TRBJ1-6; 7 bases are shared with TRBD1. Per germline, CDR1 ENHRY and CDR2 SYGVKD. After removal of 3 bases from V and 7 bases from J, the junction contained 6 bases not matched to a gene. This CDR3 has 15 amino acids. DNA of the CDR3: TGTGCCATCAGTGACCAGGGACAGAGAAATTCACCCCTCCACTTT. It translates to CAISDQGQRNSPLHF.

The chain links TRBV6-2 or TRBV6-3 to TRBJ2-7; the match to TRBD2 covers 8 bases. Trimming cost V 6 bases and J 2 bases; bases outside gene matches: 6. Germline values: CDR1 MNHEY, CDR2 SVGEGT. The CDR3 is 14 amino acids. The CDR3 DNA reads as TGTGCCAGCAGGGGGGTTAGCGGGACCTACGAGCAGTACTTC. It codes for CASRGVSGTYEQYF.

This clonotype was seen more than once but under ten times. The chain carries TRBV2 and TRBJ1-4; the D gene is possibly TRBD1 (6 bases). V dropped 6 bases and J dropped 0 bases, with 20 bases sitting between them. The CDR3 covers 18 residues. Germline V gene lookup returns CDR1 SNHLY and CDR2 FYNNEI. CDR3 sequence: CASSRGVPERATNEKLFF. CDR3 in DNA: TGTGCCAGCAGCAGGGGCGTCCCGGAGAGGGCAACTAATGAAAAACTGTTTTTT.

This clonotype was counted at least ten times. The genes are TRBV28 and TRBJ1-1, with 7 bases fitting TRBD1. V dropped 6 bases and J dropped 5; count of bases not matched to a gene: 12. The CDR3 consists of 15 residues. CDR1 and CDR2 from the germline V gene are MDHEN and SYDVKM. The CDR3, as DNA: TGTGCCAGCAGCGCCGTACAGGGGCTGGGGACTGAAGCTTTCTTT. This codes for CASSAVQGLGTEAFF.

This clonotype turned up a few times. The gene calls are TRBV7-6 and TRBJ2-5; possible D gene TRBD1, 5 bases. The CDR3 has 14 residues. Germline CDR1 SGHVS, CDR2 FNYEAQ. V lost 3 bases and J 5 bases, leaving 13 bases between the germline ends. DNA for the CDR3: TGTGCCAGCAGCTTCCCAGGGTTTGGGGAGACCCAGTACTTC. Protein sequence: CASSFPGFGETQYF.

The CDR3 bases are TGCGCCAGCAGCTTGGGACAGTCGACTGGAAACACCATATATTTT. Its protein product is CASSLGQSTGNTIYF. The gene calls are TRBV5-1 and TRBJ1-3; a weak D match, TRBD1 (5 bases). Germline-derived CDR1 and CDR2 are SGHRS and YFSETQ. This CDR3 is built from 15 residues. Deletions cut 0 bases from V and 2 bases from J, with 9 bases between.

V and J are TRBV7-9 and TRBJ1-4; 9 bases match TRBD1. Losses at the gene ends were 4 bases for V and 8 bases for J; bases not matched to a gene: 5. The CDR3 is made up of 14 amino acids. In germline, CDR1 is SEHNR, CDR2 FQNEAQ (reference sequence). The CDR3 DNA sequence: TGTGCCAGCAGCTCGACAGGGGGGAAGGAAAAACTGTTTTTT. Its translation is CASSSTGGKEKLFF.

The chain combines TRBV10-3 with TRBJ2-5; 8 bases match TRBD2. Germline CDR1 is ENHRY and CDR2 is SYGVKD. This CDR3 comprises 14 residues. The ends lost 5 bases at V and 7 bases at J; junction bases unmatched: 9. The CDR3 coding sequence is TGTGCCATCAGTCCGGGACTAGAGACGGGGACCCAGTACTTC. Protein sequence: CAISPGLETGTQYF.

The chain couples TRBV7-2 to TRBJ2-2; D is tentatively TRBD1 or TRBD2 (5 bases each). V lost 3 bases to trimming and J lost 8 bases, with 13 bases between them. CDR3 length equals 14 residues. CDR1 and CDR2 (germline): SGHTA, FQGNSA. The DNA of the CDR3 is TGTGCCAGCAGCTTGGCTAGCAGGGCGGGGGAGCTGTTTTTT. It encodes CASSLASRAGELFF.

The chain carries TRBV5-1 and TRBJ2-6; D is possibly TRBD2 (5 bases). V gave up 0 bases and J gave up 0 bases, with 16 bases separating them. The CDR3 spans 19 residues. Germline-derived CDR1 and CDR2 are SGHRS and YFSETQ. CDR3 in amino acids: CASSLGADERISGANVLTF. CDR3 coding DNA: TGCGCCAGCAGCTTGGGAGCAGACGAGCGGATCTCTGGGGCCAACGTCCTGACTTTC. Filled out from reference TRBV5-1 and TRBJ2-6, the complete variable domain reads KAGVTQTPRYLIKTRGQQVTLSCSPISGHRSVSWYQQTPGQGLQFLFEYFSETQRNKGNFPGRFSGRQFSNSRSEMNVSTLELGDSALYLCASSLGADERISGANVLTFGAGSRLTVL.

This clonotype has at least ten counts. The chain combines TRBV6-1 with TRBJ1-1; D perhaps matches TRBD1 (5 bases). Per germline, CDR1 MNHNS and CDR2 SASEGT. This CDR3 comprises 12 residues. The V gene lost 10 bases and the J gene lost 3 bases, with 12 bases spanning the gap. The CDR3 spells CAIADIHTEAFF. As DNA, the CDR3 is TGTGCCATCGCGGACATCCACACTGAAGCTTTCTTT.

The sample holds many counts of this clonotype. The chain combines TRBV7-3 with TRBJ2-1, with 7 bases matching TRBD2. V lost 0 bases to trimming and J lost 10 bases; unmatched junction nucleotides: 9. CDR1 is SGHTA and CDR2 is FQGTGA in the germline V gene. This CDR3 spans 15 amino acids. The DNA of the CDR3 is TGTGCCAGCAGCTTAACGGTAGTAGGGGAGGGGGAGCAGTTCTTC. Translation gives CASSLTVVGEGEQFF.

This clonotype came up a few times. The genes are TRBV4-1 and TRBJ2-7; D call uncertain. CDR1 MGHRA and CDR2 YSYEKL come from the germline V gene. V gave up 0 bases and J gave up 4 bases, with 13 bases separating them. The CDR3 consists of 15 residues. CDR3 region: CASSQDDAGPYEQYF. In DNA, the CDR3 is TGCGCCAGCAGCCAAGATGATGCAGGACCATACGAGCAGTACTTC.